The sample holds many counts of the clone carrying this TCR beta chain. An expansion of CD8+CD57+ cells by flow cytometry had been shown in patients chosen for sequencing. The record originates from a study of CD8+CD57+ T cells in acquired aplastic anemia. The CDR3 is made up of 15 amino acids. Per germline, CDR1 SNHLY and CDR2 FYNNEI. V dropped 3 bases and J dropped 10 bases, with 20 bases sitting between them. The template used for profiling TCR beta VDJ and CDR3 was genomic DNA. TCRdb reprocessed the reads with MiXCR, giving one entry per CDR3 protein. This sample yields a few hundred thousand distinct CDR3 sequences, of which roughly 34% are seen a single time; nearly 0.85% belongs to the top ten.

The clonotype originates from a human donor with aplastic anemia. The sequencing sample was made of sorted CD4+, CD8+, or CD8+CD57+ T cells (not recorded which) from PBMCs. The chain recombines TRBV2 with TRBJ2-3; D is perhaps TRBD2 (6 bases). CDR3 loop: CASSEWTMPGRAQYF. The CDR3 region has the DNA TGTGCCAGCAGTGAGTGGACTATGCCTGGACGAGCGCAGTATTTT.